The rows below give T cell receptor beta chains drawn from one sample of a study of blood T cell repertoires in COVID-19. Method: immunoSEQ multiplex PCR; TCRdb's copy keeps in-frame clones and lacks some. This sample has around 150,000 clones, with 70% to 90% found just once. Sequencing was done on a sample of PBMCs or T cells enriched from blood (not recorded which). The receptors shown here come from a woman aged 50 to 65 with acute COVID-19. Both conserved end residues are part of each CDR3. Each record gives: CDR3 length, V gene, J gene, clone size, D gene, CDR3 DNA, CDR3 protein. A D gene is named only where the DNA matches it firmly. Clone sizes are given selectively: once, few, many, or a class where the clone is expanded.

len: 15
v_gene: TRBV21-1
j_gene: TRBJ2-7
abundance: NA
d_gene: NA
CDR3nt: TGTGCCAGCGTAGTTAGAGGGCCCGTCTCCTACGAGCAGTACTTC
CDR3aa: CASVVRGPVSYEQYF

len: 14
v_gene: TRBV19
j_gene: TRBJ2-3
abundance: NA
d_gene: NA
CDR3nt: TGTGCCAGTAGTATACGGGGAGCTACAGATACGCAGTATTTT
CDR3aa: CASSIRGATDTQYF

len: 17
v_gene: TRBV4-1
j_gene: TRBJ2-1
abundance: NA
d_gene: TRBD2
CDR3nt: TGCGCCAGCAGCCAAACGGTGCGGGAGGGCCTCTACAATGAGCAGTTCTTC
CDR3aa: CASSQTVREGLYNEQFF

len: 14
v_gene: TRBV10-3
j_gene: TRBJ2-3
abundance: NA
d_gene: TRBD2
CDR3nt: TGTGCCATGCAAGAAGGAGCGGGAGGAGGGACGCAGTATTTT
CDR3aa: CAMQEGAGGGTQYF

len: 15
v_gene: TRBV11-2
j_gene: TRBJ1-2
abundance: few
d_gene: NA
CDR3nt: TGTGCCAGCAGCTTAGATCTGGCAGCCCAGCGCGGCTACACCTTC
CDR3aa: CASSLDLAAQRGYTF

len: 14
v_gene: TRBV2
j_gene: TRBJ2-5
abundance: NA
d_gene: TRBD2
CDR3nt: TGTGCCAGCAGCGGACTAGCGGGAGGGGAGACCCAGTACTTC
CDR3aa: CASSGLAGGETQYF

len: 14
v_gene: TRBV30
j_gene: TRBJ2-7
abundance: NA
d_gene: NA
CDR3nt: TGTGCCTGGAGTCAGAAATCAGGGTTATACGAGCAGTACTTC
CDR3aa: CAWSQKSGLYEQYF

len: 14
v_gene: TRBV6-5
j_gene: TRBJ2-7
abundance: NA
d_gene: TRBD2
CDR3nt: TGTGCCAGCAGTTACTCCCGGGAGGACTACGAGCAGTACTTC
CDR3aa: CASSYSREDYEQYF

len: 15
v_gene: TRBV7-2
j_gene: TRBJ1-2
abundance: NA
d_gene: TRBD1
CDR3nt: TGTGCCAGCAGCCCTGGACAGGGATTGGACTATGGCTACACCTTC
CDR3aa: CASSPGQGLDYGYTF

len: 14
v_gene: TRBV16
j_gene: TRBJ2-7
abundance: NA
d_gene: NA
CDR3nt: TGTGCCAGCAGCCAATCTGCAGGGAACCACGAGCAGTACTTC
CDR3aa: CASSQSAGNHEQYF

len: 16
v_gene: TRBV11-1
j_gene: TRBJ2-1
abundance: NA
d_gene: TRBD2
CDR3nt: TGTGCCAGCAGCCCAAGGACTAGCGGGAGCCGCAATGAGCAGTTCTTC
CDR3aa: CASSPRTSGSRNEQFF

len: 13
v_gene: TRBV5-1
j_gene: TRBJ2-7
abundance: NA
d_gene: TRBD2
CDR3nt: TGCGCCAGCAGACTAGCGGCTAACTACGAGCAGTACTTC
CDR3aa: CASRLAANYEQYF

len: 16
v_gene: TRBV11-3
j_gene: TRBJ2-1
abundance: NA
d_gene: NA
CDR3nt: TGTGCCAGCAGCTTAGATGCTAGCTTCTCCTACAATGAGCAGTTCTTC
CDR3aa: CASSLDASFSYNEQFF

len: 15
v_gene: TRBV18
j_gene: TRBJ1-5
abundance: NA
d_gene: NA
CDR3nt: TGTGCCAGCTCACCTAGGGAGGGACGGAATCAGCCCCAGCATTTT
CDR3aa: CASSPREGRNQPQHF

len: 15
v_gene: TRBV7-9
j_gene: TRBJ1-2
abundance: NA
d_gene: NA
CDR3nt: TGTGCCAGCAGCTTAGTCTCGGGGGGGAACTATGGCTACACCTTC
CDR3aa: CASSLVSGGNYGYTF

len: 15
v_gene: TRBV19
j_gene: TRBJ1-2
abundance: NA
d_gene: TRBD1
CDR3nt: TGTGCCAGTAGTGCTGAGACAGGGAAGGGTGATGGCTACACCTTC
CDR3aa: CASSAETGKGDGYTF

len: 14
v_gene: TRBV5-1
j_gene: TRBJ1-2
abundance: NA
d_gene: NA
CDR3nt: TGCGCCAGCAGCTTGCAGACTTCTAACTATGGCTACACCTTC
CDR3aa: CASSLQTSNYGYTF

len: 19
v_gene: TRBV9
j_gene: TRBJ2-3
abundance: NA
d_gene: TRBD2
CDR3nt: TGTGCCAGCAGCCCTACCGGGACTAGCGGGAAAGGGGGCACAGATACGCAGTATTTT
CDR3aa: CASSPTGTSGKGGTDTQYF

len: 12
v_gene: TRBV24-1
j_gene: TRBJ2-3
abundance: NA
d_gene: NA
CDR3nt: TGTGCCACCAGTGATTGGGCGGATACGCAGTATTTT
CDR3aa: CATSDWADTQYF

len: 12
v_gene: TRBV3-1/TRBV3-2
j_gene: TRBJ1-2
abundance: NA
d_gene: NA
CDR3nt: TGTGCCAGCAGCAGAGGTCTCTATGGCTACACCTTC
CDR3aa: CASSRGLYGYTF

len: 14
v_gene: TRBV29-1
j_gene: TRBJ2-2
abundance: NA
d_gene: TRBD1
CDR3nt: TGCAGCGCCGTGGGACAGGCGAACACCGGGGAGCTGTTTTTT
CDR3aa: CSAVGQANTGELFF

len: 14
v_gene: TRBV5-6
j_gene: TRBJ1-1
abundance: NA
d_gene: TRBD1
CDR3nt: TGTGCCAGTAAAGCCGGGACAGAGAACACTGAAGCTTTCTTT
CDR3aa: CASKAGTENTEAFF

len: 15
v_gene: TRBV7-2
j_gene: TRBJ2-1
abundance: NA
d_gene: TRBD1
CDR3nt: TGTGCCAGCAGCTGGGACAGGGGGGTCTACAATGAGCAGTTCTTC
CDR3aa: CASSWDRGVYNEQFF

len: 13
v_gene: TRBV7-9
j_gene: TRBJ2-1
abundance: NA
d_gene: TRBD2
CDR3nt: TGTGCCAGCAGCTTAGGGGAGGGCCGTGGGCAGTTCTTC
CDR3aa: CASSLGEGRGQFF

len: 13
v_gene: TRBV30
j_gene: TRBJ1-2
abundance: NA
d_gene: TRBD1
CDR3nt: TGTGCCTGGAGGCACACAGGGGGTAGTGGCTACACCTTC
CDR3aa: CAWRHTGGSGYTF

len: 14
v_gene: TRBV2
j_gene: TRBJ2-7
abundance: NA
d_gene: TRBD2
CDR3nt: TGTGCCAGCAGTGAGTGGCTAGCGGGAGCCGCGCAGTACTTC
CDR3aa: CASSEWLAGAAQYF

len: 14
v_gene: TRBV11-2
j_gene: TRBJ1-2
abundance: NA
d_gene: NA
CDR3nt: TGTGCCAGCAGCACGGACGGGAAAATCTATGGCTACACCTTC
CDR3aa: CASSTDGKIYGYTF

len: 14
v_gene: TRBV25-1
j_gene: TRBJ1-2
abundance: NA
d_gene: TRBD1
CDR3nt: TGTGCCAGCAGGGCGGGCAGGGGGCCGGAAGGCTACACCTTC
CDR3aa: CASRAGRGPEGYTF

len: 15
v_gene: TRBV11-3
j_gene: TRBJ1-1
abundance: NA
d_gene: NA
CDR3nt: TGTGCCAGCAGCCCGAGTAGGCTAACGGGCACTGAAGCTTTCTTT
CDR3aa: CASSPSRLTGTEAFF

len: 13
v_gene: TRBV30
j_gene: TRBJ1-4
abundance: NA
d_gene: TRBD1
CDR3nt: TGTGCCTGGAGTGTACAGGGGATTGAAAAACTGTTTTTT
CDR3aa: CAWSVQGIEKLFF

len: 12
v_gene: TRBV11-3
j_gene: TRBJ2-7
abundance: NA
d_gene: NA
CDR3nt: TGTGCCAGCAGCTCACAGGGCTCCGAGCAGTACTTC
CDR3aa: CASSSQGSEQYF

len: 16
v_gene: TRBV11-2
j_gene: TRBJ1-3
abundance: few
d_gene: NA
CDR3nt: TGTGCCAGCAGCTTATATACGGGGGGCTCTGGAAACACCATATATTTT
CDR3aa: CASSLYTGGSGNTIYF

len: 15
v_gene: TRBV9
j_gene: TRBJ2-5
abundance: NA
d_gene: NA
CDR3nt: TGTGCCAGCAGCGTAGGGTCGGGGGGCCTGGAGACCCAGTACTTC
CDR3aa: CASSVGSGGLETQYF

len: 19
v_gene: TRBV6-1
j_gene: TRBJ2-7
abundance: NA
d_gene: TRBD2
CDR3nt: TGTGCCAGCAGTGAAGCCCCAATCCTACTAGCGGGAGATCGCTACGAGCAGTACTTC
CDR3aa: CASSEAPILLAGDRYEQYF

len: 17
v_gene: TRBV4-2
j_gene: TRBJ1-5
abundance: NA
d_gene: TRBD1
CDR3nt: TGTGCCAGCAGCCTCTCGTCCGGACAGGGGCCCAATCAGCCCCAGCATTTT
CDR3aa: CASSLSSGQGPNQPQHF

len: 13
v_gene: TRBV7-3
j_gene: TRBJ1-2
abundance: NA
d_gene: TRBD1
CDR3nt: TGTGCCAGCAGCCTGGGACAGGGAGGCGGCTACACCTTC
CDR3aa: CASSLGQGGGYTF

len: 12
v_gene: TRBV2
j_gene: TRBJ2-7
abundance: NA
d_gene: NA
CDR3nt: TGTGGGGCAGGGGGGAGAAACGGCGAGCAGTACTTC
CDR3aa: CGAGGRNGEQYF

len: 15
v_gene: TRBV11-2
j_gene: TRBJ1-4
abundance: NA
d_gene: TRBD1
CDR3nt: TGTGCCAGCAGCCGGACGCAGGGGGCTGATGAAAAACTGTTTTTT
CDR3aa: CASSRTQGADEKLFF

len: 16
v_gene: TRBV24-1
j_gene: TRBJ1-2
abundance: NA
d_gene: NA
CDR3nt: TGTGCCACCAGTGATAGCTCCGTCCGGGGAGGGTATGGCTACACCTTC
CDR3aa: CATSDSSVRGGYGYTF

len: 13
v_gene: TRBV30
j_gene: TRBJ1-3
abundance: NA
d_gene: NA
CDR3nt: TGTGCCTGGACTAAGGGCAGGGCCGACACCATATATTTT
CDR3aa: CAWTKGRADTIYF

len: 15
v_gene: TRBV25-1
j_gene: TRBJ2-2
abundance: NA
d_gene: TRBD1
CDR3nt: TGTGCCAGCAGTTCTGGGACAGGTCACACCGGGGAGCTGTTTTTT
CDR3aa: CASSSGTGHTGELFF

len: 14
v_gene: TRBV10-3
j_gene: TRBJ1-6
abundance: NA
d_gene: TRBD1
CDR3nt: TGTGCCGTGCGACGGGACAGTAATAATTCACCCCTCCACTTT
CDR3aa: CAVRRDSNNSPLHF

len: 15
v_gene: TRBV7-8
j_gene: TRBJ1-3
abundance: NA
d_gene: NA
CDR3nt: TGTGCCAGCAGCTCCCCTTTAGGGGACAAGGACACCATATATTTT
CDR3aa: CASSSPLGDKDTIYF

len: 15
v_gene: TRBV5-1
j_gene: TRBJ2-1
abundance: NA
d_gene: NA
CDR3nt: TGCGCCAGCAGCACCGGGGGAGTATCCTACAATGAGCAGTTCTTC
CDR3aa: CASSTGGVSYNEQFF

len: 13
v_gene: TRBV3-1/TRBV3-2
j_gene: TRBJ1-1
abundance: NA
d_gene: TRBD1
CDR3nt: TGTGCCAGCAGCCTCACAGGGGGCGTTGAAGCTTTCTTT
CDR3aa: CASSLTGGVEAFF

len: 14
v_gene: TRBV30
j_gene: TRBJ2-1
abundance: NA
d_gene: NA
CDR3nt: TGTGCCTGGGGTAAAGCAAGCGGGTACAATGAGCAGTTCTTC
CDR3aa: CAWGKASGYNEQFF

len: 15
v_gene: TRBV5-1
j_gene: TRBJ2-3
abundance: NA
d_gene: NA
CDR3nt: TGCGCCAGCAGCCCTGCCCCGGGGGTGGGAGATACGCAGTATTTT
CDR3aa: CASSPAPGVGDTQYF